This paragraph covers one T cell receptor beta chain sequence. Libraries were prepared by immunoSEQ multiplex PCR; TCRdb keeps only in-frame clonotypes and omits some of them. The table has 140,000 to 150,000 clones, around 92% seen once. V lost 3 bases, J lost 7 bases, and 13 bases lay in between. Germline-derived CDR1 and CDR2 are PRHDT and FYEKMQ (reference sequence). The CDR3 loop spans 14 amino acids. The data belong to a study of control samples from healthy donors and cancer patients. The clonotype comes from a man aged 25-45 years in good health. What was sequenced was blood. V is TRBV13 and J is TRBJ2-4, with D possibly matching TRBD1 (5 bases). This CDR3 is CASSLGQGRNIQYF. The CDR3 bases are TGTGCCAGCAGCTTGGGGCAGGGTCGGAACATTCAGTACTTC.